This T cell receptor beta chain was captured in a study of cytomegalovirus exposure and HLA in healthy donors. Study as a whole: The roughly 110 validation repertoires were produced on the same platform as the 500 to 800 repertoires of the first cohort. This was reported in a later analysis. Findings of the study overall: Altogether, 150 or so TCR beta chains were recorded as cytomegalovirus-associated. It was confirmed in vitro that a few of the CMV-associated chains were specific for CMV antigens. Later, an analysis found that TCR clusters from the first cohort tended to co-occur in the 95 to 150 validation repertoires.

Concerning this clone: Its target is unknown.

Produced via immunoSEQ multiplex PCR; TCRdb's table is partial and in-frame only. The repertoire holds about 140,000 clones, with about 91% as singletons. Germline CDR1 and CDR2: LGHNA and YNFKEQ. The CDR3 is 13 residues long. Unmatched junction bases numbered 8, after V lost 0 bases and J lost 15 bases. The V and J genes are TRBV4-2 and TRBJ2-1; 7 bases fit TRBD1. This sequence originates from a woman aged 18-29 years in good health and CMV-seropositive. Material for sequencing was PBMCs. The CDR3 coding sequence is TGTGCCAGCAGCCAAGAGACGACAGGGCGCGTGTTCTTC. It specifies CASSQETTGRVFF.